One sample yielded the 32 T cell receptor beta chains listed below, sequenced in a study of T cells expressing NK-cell markers. Using the 5' RACE reads, TCRdb records one entry per CDR3 protein without DNA. The repertoire table contains over 350,000 distinct CDR3 sequences. The sample consisted of blood T cells: a sorted CD56 or NKG2C T cell subset, CD4+ or CD8+ T cells, or bulk PBMC T cells (not recorded which). The receptors were gathered from a woman between 50 and 59 years old in good health.

V is TRBV5-1 and J is TRBJ2-6; the TCRdb D gene call, TRBD1, has no DNA to confirm it. CDR1 and CDR2 (germline): SGHRS, YFSETQ. The CDR3 has 16 amino acids. The CDR3 here is CASSPGDRTGANVLTF.

The chain has TRBV6-2 or TRBV6-3 and TRBJ1-1; TCRdb picks TRBD1, but there is no DNA to check that call. There are 13 residues in the CDR3. CDR1 MNHEY and CDR2 SVGEGT come from the germline V gene. The chain's CDR3 is CASSSQSLTEAFF.

The J gene is TRBJ2-1, the V gene TRBV25-1; absent DNA, TCRdb's TRBD2 call cannot be checked. From germline, CDR1 is MGHDK and CDR2 SYGVNS. This CDR3 is built from 19 residues. The chain's CDR3 is CASSEYMPTGAGGPFEQFF.

The chain carries TRBV9 and TRBJ2-1. CDR1 is SGDLS, CDR2 YYNGEE, per germline. This CDR3 contains 14 residues. This CDR3 reads CASSYESSYNEQFF.

The chain uses TRBV14 and TRBJ2-3; TCRdb reports TRBD1, a call that lacks DNA to check it against. The CDR3 sequence is 13 residues long. Germline values: CDR1 SGHDN, CDR2 FVKESK. The CDR3 here is CASSRGTTDTQYF.

The rearrangement links TRBV7-2 to TRBJ2-4; TCRdb's D call, TRBD1, is unchecked because there is no DNA. Germline V gives CDR1 SGHTA, CDR2 FQGNSA. The CDR3 is made up of 14 amino acids. This CDR3 is CASSFDGTKNIQYF.

The rearrangement uses TRBV6-5 and TRBJ2-3; absent DNA, TCRdb's TRBD1 call cannot be checked. The CDR3 contains 15 residues. The germline V gene has CDR1 MNHEY and CDR2 SVGAGI. The CDR3 spells CASSSPGQGVDTQYF.

The CDR3 sequence is CASSPRNRGDGYTF. V usage is TRBV27 and J usage is TRBJ1-2; checking the TCRdb D call of TRBD1 is not possible without DNA. CDR1 and CDR2 (germline): MNHEY, SMNVEV (reference sequence). The CDR3 loop spans 14 amino acids.

V is TRBV14 and J is TRBJ1-2. Germline V gene lookup returns CDR1 SGHDN and CDR2 FVKESK. The CDR3 runs 13 residues. This CDR3 is CASSQDTFYGYTF.

The V and J genes are TRBV15 and TRBJ1-6. The CDR3 has 13 amino acids. Germline-derived CDR1 and CDR2 are LNHNV and YYDKDF (reference sequence). CDR3 loop: CATSIQTNSPLHF.

The V call is TRBV11-2, the J call TRBJ2-5; TCRdb's D call of TRBD2 is untestable without DNA. Germline V lookup: CDR1 SGHAT, CDR2 FQNNGV. The CDR3 contains 17 residues. The CDR3: CASSLDLLAGGRGIEYF.

The chain links TRBV7-2 to TRBJ1-2; TCRdb's D call of TRBD1 is untestable without DNA. Per the germline V gene, CDR1 is SGHTA and CDR2 is FQGNSA. The length of the CDR3 is 13 residues. The CDR3 reads CASSLGGTYGYTF.

The J gene is TRBJ1-4, the V gene TRBV28; absent DNA, TCRdb's TRBD1 call cannot be checked. The CDR3 is 13 amino acids. Germline-derived CDR1 and CDR2 are MDHEN and SYDVKM. The CDR3 is CASRPGLMLKLFF.

The chain recombines TRBV15 with TRBJ2-7; as DNA is missing, the TRBD1 call by TCRdb cannot be tested. The V gene's germline CDR1 is LNHNV and CDR2 YYDKDF (reference sequence). The length of the CDR3 is 16 residues. The CDR3 spells CATSRDRRIQGNEQYF.

CDR3 sequence: CASSFDPATQYF. The chain has TRBV5-1 and TRBJ2-3. CDR1 is SGHRS and CDR2 is YFSETQ in the germline V gene. This CDR3 region has 12 residues.

V and J are TRBV20-1 and TRBJ2-1; TCRdb names TRBD1, which stays unverified in the absence of DNA. The CDR3 contains 16 residues. Germline CDR1 is DFQATT and CDR2 is SNEGSKA (reference sequence). This CDR3 reads CSARDLVRGLNNEQFF.

V is TRBV15 and J is TRBJ2-1; TCRdb indicates TRBD2, and absent DNA this call remains unverified. The germline V gene has CDR1 LNHNV and CDR2 YYDKDF (reference sequence). The length of the CDR3 is 15 residues. The CDR3 sequence: CATSTSGTLYNEQFF.

V is TRBV6-5 and J is TRBJ1-1; TCRdb lists TRBD1, though no DNA is available to test this call. The CDR3 is 14 residues long. Germline loops: CDR1 MNHEY, CDR2 SVGAGI. The CDR3 sequence is CASSPPGQGREAFF.

The gene calls are TRBV12-3 or TRBV12-4 and TRBJ2-7; TCRdb indicates TRBD1, and absent DNA this call remains unverified. The CDR3 totals 17 residues. The chain's CDR3 is CASSLTRPGQGSNEQYF.

This rearrangement joins TRBV5-1 to TRBJ1-1. The length of the CDR3 is 16 residues. Germline CDR1 is SGHRS and CDR2 is YFSETQ. The CDR3 sequence is CASSLEQRGMNTEAFF.

The rearrangement joins TRBV6-1 to TRBJ1-2. This CDR3 contains 15 residues. Germline V gives CDR1 MNHNS, CDR2 SASEGT. The CDR3 protein is CASSEARDSGYGYTF.

The chain recombines TRBV2 with TRBJ2-1; TCRdb selects TRBD2, and the lack of DNA leaves this call unchecked. This CDR3 spans 14 amino acids. The germline V gene encodes CDR1 SNHLY and CDR2 FYNNEI. The CDR3 sequence: CASTPGLEYNEQFF.

The chain is built from TRBV10-3 and TRBJ1-3; the TRBD1 assignment by TCRdb is unverifiable without DNA. This CDR3 is 15 amino acids long. CDR1 ENHRY and CDR2 SYGVKD come from the germline V gene. The CDR3 spells CAIRDRATSGNTIYF.

CDR3 residues: CAISDGIGTDTQYF. The rearrangement joins TRBV10-3 to TRBJ2-3. CDR3 length: 14 amino acids. From germline, CDR1 is ENHRY and CDR2 SYGVKD.

V is TRBV11-2 and J is TRBJ2-3; the D call from TCRdb, TRBD2, cannot be confirmed without DNA. Germline V CDR1 and CDR2: SGHAT, FQNNGV. The length of the CDR3 is 14 residues. CDR3 in amino acids: CASSRDSSGDTQYF. Filled out from reference TRBV11-2 and TRBJ2-3, the complete variable domain reads EAGVAQSPRYKIIEKRQSVAFWCNPISGHATLYWYQQILGQGPKLLIQFQNNGVVDDSQLPKDRFSAERLKGVDSTLKIQPAKLEDSAVYLCASSRDSSGDTQYFGPGTRLTVL.

The rearrangement joins TRBV10-2 to TRBJ2-2; TCRdb picks TRBD2, but there is no DNA to check that call. The length of the CDR3 is 16 residues. Germline CDR1 WSHSY, CDR2 SAAADI. CDR3 protein: CASSDHPGLSAGELFF.

V usage is TRBV10-2 and J usage is TRBJ1-1. The CDR3 runs 14 residues. CDR1 and CDR2 (germline): WSHSY, SAAADI. CDR3 protein: CASSGRPMRTEAFF.

The chain recombines TRBV7-9 with TRBJ2-1; TCRdb's assignment of TRBD2 cannot be checked, as there is no DNA. The CDR3 runs 17 residues. Germline loops: CDR1 SEHNR, CDR2 FQNEAQ (reference sequence). CDR3 residues: CASSFGGLAGESNEQFF.

This chain connects TRBV7-2 to TRBJ2-5; TCRdb reports TRBD1, a call that lacks DNA to check it against. Germline loops: CDR1 SGHTA, CDR2 FQGNSA. The CDR3 covers 13 residues. The CDR3 sequence is CATESGPKETQYF. The full variable domain, in which reference TRBV7-2 and TRBJ2-5 provide the parts outside the CDR3, is GAGVSQSPSNKVTEKGKDVELRCDPISGHTALYWYRQSLGQGLEFLIYFQGNSAPDKSGLPSDRFSAERTGGSVSTLTIQRTQQEDSAVYLCATESGPKETQYFGPGTRLLVL.

The rearrangement uses TRBV6-1 and TRBJ2-5; the TCRdb call, TRBD1, lacks DNA for checking. Germline assignment: CDR1 MNHNS and CDR2 SASEGT. The CDR3 runs to 16 residues. The CDR3 loop reads CASSGREGRNQETQYF.

The gene calls are TRBV20-1 and TRBJ1-6; TCRdb proposes TRBD1, but this gene call is untestable without DNA. The CDR3 contains 14 residues. Germline V CDR1 and CDR2: DFQATT, SNEGSKA (reference sequence). CDR3 amino acids: CSARGGVLDSPLHF.

V and J are TRBV9 and TRBJ2-3; the TRBD2 assignment by TCRdb is unverifiable without DNA. The CDR3 has 15 residues. Per the germline V gene, CDR1 is SGDLS and CDR2 is YYNGEE. The CDR3 is CASSSLAGETDTQYF.